The sequence of this T cell receptor beta chain was determined in a study of T-cell memory formation after mild COVID-19. About the research overall: The TCR clusters were mostly specific to one donor.

CDR1 LGHDT and CDR2 YNNKEL come from the germline V gene (reference sequence). V lost 4 bases to trimming and J lost 2 bases, with 18 bases between them. The CDR3 extends over 17 amino acids. MiXCR was run by TCRdb on the 5' RACE reads, yielding one entry per CDR3 protein. Here the sample spans 210,000 or so distinct CDR3 sequences, around 19% being singletons. Study observations and caveats: CD8+ contracting clones occupied EMRA, while CD4+ ones occupied mainly CM and EM. A second wave of clones peaked on day 37, and their SARS-CoV-2 specificity went unconfirmed.

This clonotype came up a few times. Its antigen is as yet unknown. Sequences were obtained from PBMCs or a T cell subset sorted from them (not recorded which). V and J are TRBV3-1 and TRBJ1-5; D remains unclear. The receptor was isolated from an adult woman who had mild COVID-19 (a few samples of this study predate the infection). Cell type and time point are not known. The DNA of the CDR3 is TGTGCCAGCAGCCCTAAGAGGAGTCCGTGGGGCAATCAGCCCCAGCATTTT. Its translation: CASSPKRSPWGNQPQHF.